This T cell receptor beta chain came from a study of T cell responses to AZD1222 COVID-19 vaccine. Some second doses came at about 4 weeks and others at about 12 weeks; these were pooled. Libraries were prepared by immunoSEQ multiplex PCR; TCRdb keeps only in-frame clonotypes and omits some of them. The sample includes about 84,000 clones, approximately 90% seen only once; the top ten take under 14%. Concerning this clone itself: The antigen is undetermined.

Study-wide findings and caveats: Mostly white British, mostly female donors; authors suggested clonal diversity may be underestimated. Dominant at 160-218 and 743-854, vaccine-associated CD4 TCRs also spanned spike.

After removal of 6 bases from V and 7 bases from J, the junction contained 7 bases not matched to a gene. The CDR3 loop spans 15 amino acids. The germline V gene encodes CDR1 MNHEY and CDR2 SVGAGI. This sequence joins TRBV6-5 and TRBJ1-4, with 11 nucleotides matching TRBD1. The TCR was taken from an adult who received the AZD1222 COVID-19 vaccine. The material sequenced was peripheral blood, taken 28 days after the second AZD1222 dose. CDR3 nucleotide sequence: TGTGCCAGCAGCCCCGGCGGGACAGGGGGTGAAAAACTGTTTTTT. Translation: CASSPGGTGGEKLFF.